This TCR beta chain emerged from a study of shared clonotypes between healthy human individuals. Study-wide results and limits: Clonotype sharing levels among donors were expected to vary with sequencing depth. Compared with clonotypes that all four donors shared, non-shared clonotypes had lower generation probabilities.

As to this clone: Its antigen is undetermined.

The assay used deep level. Template for every sorted-subset replicate PCR totaled about 0.2 ug DNA, some 30,000 T cell genomes. Sequencing was performed with immunoSEQ multiplex PCR; in TCRdb, only in-frame clones are kept and a portion is missing. Among just over 2,000,000 clones listed, 95% were seen once. Germline CDR1 and CDR2: SNHLY and FYNNEI. The V gene lost 4 bases and the J gene lost 7 bases, with 8 bases spanning the gap. The CDR3 loop spans 13 amino acids. The source of this sequence is a man aged 18 to 29 in good health. The sequencing input was naive CD4+ T cells sorted from blood. The subset here: CD45RA+ positively selected. The chain links TRBV2 to TRBJ1-6; no definite D call. The CDR3 spells CASSVGQNSPLHF. The CDR3 DNA reads TGTGCCAGCAGTGTAGGGCAGAATTCACCCCTCCACTTT.